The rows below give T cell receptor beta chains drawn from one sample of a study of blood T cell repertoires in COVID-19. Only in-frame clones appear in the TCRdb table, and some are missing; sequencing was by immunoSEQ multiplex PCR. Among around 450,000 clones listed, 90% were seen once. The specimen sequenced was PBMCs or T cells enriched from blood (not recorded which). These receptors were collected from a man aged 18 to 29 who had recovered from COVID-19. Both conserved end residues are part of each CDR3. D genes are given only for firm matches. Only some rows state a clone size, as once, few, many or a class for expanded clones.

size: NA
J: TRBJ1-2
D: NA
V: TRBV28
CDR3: CASSPTGGTFYGYTF
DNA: TGTGCCAGCAGTCCCACGGGGGGTACCTTCTATGGCTACACCTTC

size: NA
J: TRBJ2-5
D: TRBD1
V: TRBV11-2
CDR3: CASSFGTVPQETQYF
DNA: TGTGCCAGCAGCTTTGGGACAGTCCCCCAAGAGACCCAGTACTTC

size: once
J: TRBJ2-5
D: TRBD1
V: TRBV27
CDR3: CASRVGQGWETQYF
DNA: TGTGCCAGCAGGGTAGGACAGGGCTGGGAGACCCAGTACTTC

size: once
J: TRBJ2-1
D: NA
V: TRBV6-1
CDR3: CASSEFALGAYNEQFF
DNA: TGTGCCAGCAGTGAATTCGCGCTAGGGGCCTACAATGAGCAGTTCTTC

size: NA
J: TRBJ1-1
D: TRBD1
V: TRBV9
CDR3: CASSATGGGTEAFF
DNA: TGTGCCAGCAGCGCGACAGGGGGTGGGACTGAAGCTTTCTTT

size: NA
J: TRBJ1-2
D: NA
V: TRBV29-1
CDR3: CSAGTNYGYTF
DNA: TGCAGCGCGGGTACTAACTATGGCTACACCTTC

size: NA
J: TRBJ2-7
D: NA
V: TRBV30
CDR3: CAWSREGALYEQYF
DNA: TGTGCCTGGAGTCGGGAGGGGGCCCTTTACGAGCAGTACTTC

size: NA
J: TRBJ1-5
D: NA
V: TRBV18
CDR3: CASSPRGDQPQHF
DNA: TGTGCCAGCTCACCACGGGGCGATCAGCCCCAGCATTTT

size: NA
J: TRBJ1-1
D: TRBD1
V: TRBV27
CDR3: CASSLSLQGNEAFF
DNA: TGTGCCAGCAGTTTGTCCCTACAGGGGAACGAAGCTTTCTTT

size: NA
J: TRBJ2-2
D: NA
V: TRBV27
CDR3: CASSRLTYTGELFF
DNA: TGTGCCAGCAGTCGCCTAACCTACACCGGGGAGCTGTTTTTT

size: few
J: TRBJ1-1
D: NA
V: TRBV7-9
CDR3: CASSQRQINTEAFF
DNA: TGTGCCAGCAGCCAAAGACAGATAAACACTGAAGCTTTCTTT

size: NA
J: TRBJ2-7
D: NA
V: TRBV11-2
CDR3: CASSPMSGDSYEQYF
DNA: TGTGCCAGCAGCCCGATGTCCGGGGACTCCTACGAGCAGTACTTC

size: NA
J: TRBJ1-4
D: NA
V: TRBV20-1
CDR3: CSAESGEKLFF
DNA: TGCAGTGCTGAGAGCGGTGAAAAACTGTTTTTT

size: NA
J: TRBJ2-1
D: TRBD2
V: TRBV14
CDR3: CASSQEGLAGVNEQFF
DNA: TGTGCCAGCAGCCAAGAGGGTCTAGCGGGAGTCAATGAGCAGTTCTTC

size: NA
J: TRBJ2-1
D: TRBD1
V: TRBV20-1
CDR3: CSAQGWNEQFF
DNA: TGCAGTGCACAGGGGTGGAATGAGCAGTTCTTC

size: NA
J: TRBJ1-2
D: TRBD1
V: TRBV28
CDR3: CASRGTGGIYGYTF
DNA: TGTGCCAGCAGGGGGACAGGGGGAATCTATGGCTACACCTTC

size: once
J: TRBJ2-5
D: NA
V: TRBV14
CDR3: CASSQDQRRETQYF
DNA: TGTGCCAGCAGCCAAGACCAGCGGAGAGAGACCCAGTACTTC

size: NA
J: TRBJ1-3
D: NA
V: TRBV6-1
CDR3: CASSENPTGVGNTIYF
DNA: TGTGCCAGCAGTGAGAACCCGACAGGAGTAGGAAACACCATATATTTT

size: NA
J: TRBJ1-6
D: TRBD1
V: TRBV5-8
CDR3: CASSRTGTATNSPLHF
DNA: TGTGCCAGCAGTCGTACCGGGACAGCCACTAATTCACCCCTCCACTTT

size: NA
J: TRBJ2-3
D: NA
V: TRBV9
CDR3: CASSVGGTDTQYF
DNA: TGTGCCAGCAGCGTAGGAGGAACAGATACGCAGTATTTT

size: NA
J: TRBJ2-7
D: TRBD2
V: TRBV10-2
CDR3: CASRGLADYEQYF
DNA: TGCGCCAGCAGAGGACTAGCGGACTACGAGCAGTACTTC

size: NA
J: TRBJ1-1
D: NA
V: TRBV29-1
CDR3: CSVVREMNTEAFF
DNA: TGCAGCGTTGTTAGAGAGATGAACACTGAAGCTTTCTTT

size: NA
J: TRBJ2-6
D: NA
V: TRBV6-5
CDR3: CASTEGSGANVLTF
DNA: TGTGCCAGCACGGAGGGCTCTGGGGCCAACGTCCTGACTTTC

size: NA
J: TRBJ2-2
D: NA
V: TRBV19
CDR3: CASSVRQGGAGELFF
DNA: TGTGCCAGTAGTGTGCGACAGGGAGGAGCCGGGGAGCTGTTTTTT

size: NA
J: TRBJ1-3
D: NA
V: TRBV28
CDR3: CASSRLQSGNTIYF
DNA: TGTGCCAGCAGCCGATTACAATCTGGAAACACCATATATTTT

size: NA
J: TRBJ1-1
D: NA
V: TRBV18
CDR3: CASSLAALGEAFF
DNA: TGTGCCAGCTCCCTCGCTGCTTTGGGCGAAGCTTTCTTT

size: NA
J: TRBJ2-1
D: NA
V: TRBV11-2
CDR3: CASSLVKGSYNEQFF
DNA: TGTGCCAGCAGCTTAGTGAAGGGGTCCTACAATGAGCAGTTCTTC

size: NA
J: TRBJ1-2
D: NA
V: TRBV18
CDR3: CASSPPLRGAGYTF
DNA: TGTGCCAGCTCACCACCACTACGGGGGGCCGGCTACACCTTC

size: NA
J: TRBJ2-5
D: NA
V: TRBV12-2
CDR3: CASRSSSEGETQYF
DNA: TGTGCAAGTCGCTCCTCGAGCGAAGGAGAGACCCAGTACTTC